The 8 T cell receptor beta chains below come from one sample, sequenced in a study of response to subunit inactivated influenza vaccine. TCRdb itself ran the RT-PCR reads through MiXCR, one entry per CDR3 protein. The sample consists of around 570,000 distinct CDR3 sequences, roughly 12% of them appearing once. These data are also associated with another study on T cells expressing NK-cell markers. That study adds: Synthesis of TCR beta cDNA relied on 5'RACE template switching carrying UMIs.

The starting material was PBMCs from blood, obtained on the day of vaccination. The receptors originated from a man in his forties or fifties who received an inactivated influenza vaccine.

J is TRBJ2-2 and V is TRBV18, with 7 bases identical to TRBD1. This CDR3 is built from 14 residues. V lost 5 bases, J lost 4 bases, and 4 bases stayed unmatched. The germline CDR1 and CDR2 sequences are KGHSH and LQKENI. This CDR3 is CASSSDRITGELFF. The CDR3 DNA sequence: TGTGCCAGCTCATCGGACAGGATCACCGGGGAGCTGTTTTTT.

This clonotype was observed at least ten times. This chain connects TRBV12-3 or TRBV12-4 to TRBJ2-5; TRBD2 is a possible D gene (5 bases). V lost 9 bases to trimming and J lost 5 bases, with 28 bases between them. This CDR3 has 17 amino acids. In DNA form, the CDR3 reads TGTGCCAGAGCTTACCCGGGTACACCACCCGGCGGGGAGACCCAGTACTTC. Its protein is CARAYPGTPPGGETQYF.

V and J are TRBV19 and TRBJ2-1; 9 bases fit TRBD2. J gave up 8 bases and V 3 bases, and 11 bases lay outside the gene matches. This CDR3 contains 16 residues. Germline lookup yields CDR1 LNHDA and CDR2 SQIVND (reference sequence). The CDR3 nucleotides are TGTGCCAGTAGTATGGGTGGCGGGGGGGCTTTGGATGAGCAGTTCTTC. Its translation is CASSMGGGGALDEQFF.

Only one count was recorded for this clonotype. The chain links TRBV7-9 to TRBJ1-1; possible D gene TRBD1, 5 bases. CDR1 and CDR2 from the germline V gene are SEHNR and FQNEAQ (reference sequence). V lost 3 bases and J 5 bases, leaving 19 bases between the germline ends. The length of the CDR3 is 16 residues. CDR3 nucleotide sequence: TGTGCCAGCAGCTTGGCGTACGCCCGGGGGGGGACTGAAGCTTTCTTT. This encodes CASSLAYARGGTEAFF.

This clonotype was recorded many times. This chain uses TRBV9 with TRBJ1-1; unclear D gene. This CDR3 has 13 amino acids. The V gene lost 0 bases and the J gene lost 1 base, with 4 bases spanning the gap. Looked up from germline, CDR1 is SGDLS and CDR2 is YYNGEE. Written as DNA, the CDR3 is TGTGCCAGCAGCGTAGGTTGGAACACTGAAGCTTTCTTT. It specifies CASSVGWNTEAFF.

The chain has TRBV20-1 and TRBJ2-7; D gene uncertain. Germline V lookup: CDR1 DFQATT, CDR2 SNEGSKA (reference sequence). The V end lost 6 bases, the J end lost 1 base, and 16 bases lay between the germline ends. This CDR3 has 14 residues. CDR3 region: CSAEPPRLSYEQYF. CDR3 sequence (DNA): TGCAGTGCAGAGCCCCCGCGACTGTCCTACGAGCAGTACTTC.

Ten or more counts support this clonotype. This chain connects TRBV24-1 to TRBJ2-1; the match to TRBD1 covers 9 bases. V was clipped by 1 base and J by 1 base; unmatched bases: 1. CDR3 length: 16 residues. Germline V lookup: CDR1 KGHDR, CDR2 SFDVKD. DNA for the CDR3: TGTGCCACCAGTGATTTTGGGACAGGGTCCTACAATGAGCAGTTCTTC. This gives the protein CATSDFGTGSYNEQFF.

The gene calls are TRBV20-1 and TRBJ2-1; 7 positions match TRBD2. Germline trimming cut 0 bases from V and 1 base from J; bases unmatched to any gene: 3. Germline V gives CDR1 DFQATT, CDR2 SNEGSKA (reference sequence). The CDR3 is 15 amino acids. DNA of the CDR3: TGCAGTGCTAGAGATGCGGGAGAGTCCTACAATGAGCAGTTCTTC. Protein product: CSARDAGESYNEQFF.